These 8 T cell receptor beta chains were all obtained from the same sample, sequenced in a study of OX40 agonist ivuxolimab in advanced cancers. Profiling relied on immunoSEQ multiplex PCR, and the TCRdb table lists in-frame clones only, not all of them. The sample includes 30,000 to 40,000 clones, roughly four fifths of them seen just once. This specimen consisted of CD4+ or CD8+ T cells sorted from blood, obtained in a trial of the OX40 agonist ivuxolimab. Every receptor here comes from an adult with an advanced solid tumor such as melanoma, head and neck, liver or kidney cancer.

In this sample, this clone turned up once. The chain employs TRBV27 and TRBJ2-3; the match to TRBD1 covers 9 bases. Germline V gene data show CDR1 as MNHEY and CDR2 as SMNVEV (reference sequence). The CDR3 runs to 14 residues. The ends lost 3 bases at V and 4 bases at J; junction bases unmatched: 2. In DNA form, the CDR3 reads TGTGCCAGCAGTTTCGACAGGGGGTCAGATACGCAGTATTTT. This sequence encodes CASSFDRGSDTQYF.

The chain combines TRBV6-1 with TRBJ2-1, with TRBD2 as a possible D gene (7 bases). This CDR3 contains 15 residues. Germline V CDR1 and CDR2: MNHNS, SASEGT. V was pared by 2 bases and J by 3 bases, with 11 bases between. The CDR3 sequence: CASSEWGGLYNEQFF. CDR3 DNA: TGTGCCAGCAGTGAATGGGGGGGCCTCTACAATGAGCAGTTCTTC.

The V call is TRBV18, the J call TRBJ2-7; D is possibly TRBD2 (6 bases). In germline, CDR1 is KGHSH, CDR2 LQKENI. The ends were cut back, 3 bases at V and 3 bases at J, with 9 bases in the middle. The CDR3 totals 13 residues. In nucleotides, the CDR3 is TGTGCCAGCTCACCTTCGCGGGACTACGAGCAGTACTTC. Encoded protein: CASSPSRDYEQYF.

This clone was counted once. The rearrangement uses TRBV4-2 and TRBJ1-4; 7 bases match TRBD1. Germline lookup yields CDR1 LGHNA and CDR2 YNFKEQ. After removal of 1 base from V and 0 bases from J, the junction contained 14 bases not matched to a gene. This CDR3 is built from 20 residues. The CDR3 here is CASSQVAVTGIGTTNEKLFF. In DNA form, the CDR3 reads TGTGCCAGCAGCCAAGTGGCCGTGACAGGGATAGGGACAACTAATGAAAAACTGTTTTTT.

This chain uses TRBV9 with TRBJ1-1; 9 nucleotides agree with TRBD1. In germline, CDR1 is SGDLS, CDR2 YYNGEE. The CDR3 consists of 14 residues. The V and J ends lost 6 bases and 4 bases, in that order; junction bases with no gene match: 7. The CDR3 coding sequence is TGTGCCAGCACACCGACAGGGGGATCCACTGAAGCTTTCTTT. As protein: CASTPTGGSTEAFF.

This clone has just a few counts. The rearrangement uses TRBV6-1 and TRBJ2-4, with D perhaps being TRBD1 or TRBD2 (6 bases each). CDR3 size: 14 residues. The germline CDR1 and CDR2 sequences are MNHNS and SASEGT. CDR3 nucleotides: TGTGCTTCCAAGGCGGGACAAGCCAAAAACATTCAGTACTTC. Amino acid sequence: CASKAGQAKNIQYF.

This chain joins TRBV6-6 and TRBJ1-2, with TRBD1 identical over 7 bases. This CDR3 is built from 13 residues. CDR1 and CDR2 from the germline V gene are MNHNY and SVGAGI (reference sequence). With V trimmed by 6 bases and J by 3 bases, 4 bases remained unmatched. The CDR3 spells CASSLTGDYGYTF. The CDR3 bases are TGTGCCAGCAGCTTAACAGGGGACTATGGCTACACCTTC.

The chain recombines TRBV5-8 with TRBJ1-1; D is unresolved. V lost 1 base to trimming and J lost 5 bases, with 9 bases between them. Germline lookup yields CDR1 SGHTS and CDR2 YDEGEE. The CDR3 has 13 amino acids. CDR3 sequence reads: CASSLIPGTEAFF. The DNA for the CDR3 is TGTGCCAGCAGCTTGATACCGGGGACTGAAGCTTTCTTT.